The T cell receptor (beta chain) under discussion was sequenced for a study of blood T cell repertoires in COVID-19. Study information: The study drew acute and convalescent COVID-19 samples from the United States, Italy and Spain. In each case, the material was cDNA or gDNA derived from T cells, B-cell-depleted T cells, or PBMCs.

Deletions cut 1 base from V and 9 bases from J, with 10 bases between. Germline CDR1 SNHLY, CDR2 FYNNEI. This CDR3 has 13 residues. In the original processing: For nucleated cells, counts were estimated from reference gene primer amplification. Measured with immunoSEQ multiplex PCR; TCRdb has only the in-frame clones, and not every one. The DNA gave D and trimming, while V, J and clone size come from that table. The data show around 300,000 clones, with about nine tenths seen just once and over 2% held by the top ten. Seattle enrolled patients during active infection and tracked them longitudinally. Material for sequencing was peripheral blood. This chain joins TRBV2 and TRBJ1-5; D is perhaps TRBD1 (5 bases). This TCR was recovered from a young woman with COVID-19, enrolled during active disease. The CDR3 DNA follows: TGTGCCAGCAGTGAAGTGGGGGGACTGCCCCAGCATTTT. It codes for CASSEVGGLPQHF.